The rows below give T cell receptor beta chains drawn from one sample of a study of T cells after somatic rescue of genetic block. Assay used: immunoSEQ multiplex PCR; TCRdb lists only in-frame clones, some missing. The sample carries roughly 660 clones, 35% to 55% recorded once. Sequencing input: peripheral blood mononuclear cells (PBMCs). The receptors here all came from a girl in the first two years of life. Each CDR3 is given with its conserved first and last residue. Each record gives: D gene, clone size, CDR3 length, V gene, J gene, CDR3 protein, CDR3 DNA. The D gene is left open where the match is weak. A clone size is listed for some rows: how often the clone was seen (once, few, many), or a class if it is expanded.

>TRBD1|few|15|TRBV11-1|TRBJ2-1
CASVDRAYSYNEQFF
TGTGCCAGCGTCGACAGGGCCTACTCCTACAATGAGCAGTTCTTC
>.|.|12|TRBV27|TRBJ1-5
CASSLRGAPQHF
TGTGCCAGCAGTTTGCGGGGGGCGCCCCAGCATTTT
>.|.|13|TRBV6-6|TRBJ2-6
CASSENGANVLTF
TGTGCCAGCAGTGAGAACGGGGCCAACGTCCTGACTTTC
>.|.|14|TRBV11-2|TRBJ2-1
CASSPQSSYNEQFF
TGTGCCAGCAGCCCACAAAGCTCCTACAATGAGCAGTTCTTC
>TRBD1|few|16|TRBV11-3|TRBJ1-5
CASSWGQGPLNQPQHF
TGTGCCAGCAGCTGGGGACAGGGCCCCCTCAATCAGCCCCAGCATTTT
>TRBD1|large|12|TRBV11-3|TRBJ1-1
CASGKGTAEAFF
TGTGCCAGCGGGAAAGGGACAGCTGAAGCTTTCTTT
>.|medium-sized|12|TRBV4-2|TRBJ1-1
CASSRRDTEAFF
TGTGCCAGCAGCCGCAGGGACACTGAAGCTTTCTTT
>TRBD1|medium-sized|17|TRBV27|TRBJ2-2
CASSHPRGGWNTGELFF
TGTGCCAGCAGTCACCCGCGAGGGGGCTGGAACACCGGGGAGCTGTTTTTT
>TRBD1|medium-sized|14|TRBV7-8|TRBJ2-1
CASSLLVGGREQFF
TGTGCCAGCAGCTTATTGGTAGGGGGCCGTGAGCAGTTCTTC
>TRBD1|hyperexpanded|17|TRBV14|TRBJ2-7
CASSQLYGQATTYEQYF
TGTGCCAGCAGCCAACTTTACGGACAGGCGACTACCTACGAGCAGTACTTC
>.|.|12|TRBV7-8|TRBJ2-7
CASSRTGPEQYF
TGTGCCAGCAGCCGCACGGGGCCAGAGCAGTACTTC
>.|.|12|TRBV5-2|TRBJ2-7
CASSLQGYEQYF
TGTGCCAGCAGCTTACAGGGTTACGAGCAGTACTTC
>.|.|12|TRBV7-8|TRBJ2-7
CASSLQGYEQYF
TGTGCCAGCAGCTTACAGGGTTACGAGCAGTACTTC
>.|large|12|TRBV7-3|TRBJ2-7
CASSRTGPEQYF
TGTGCCAGCAGCCGCACGGGGCCAGAGCAGTACTTC
>.|once|13|TRBV7-5|TRBJ1-4
CASSLTGNEKLFF
TGTGCCAGCAGCTTAACAGGGAATGAAAAACTGTTTTTT
>TRBD1|few|14|TRBV18|TRBJ1-5
CASSPRDRNQPQHF
TGTGCCAGCTCACCCCGGGACAGAAATCAGCCCCAGCATTTT
>.|.|12|TRBV11-3|TRBJ2-7
CASSYSPYEQYF
TGTGCCAGCAGTTACTCCCCCTACGAGCAGTACTTC
>.|large|14|TRBV7-3|TRBJ1-2
CASSLNGGMTGYTF
TGTGCCAGCAGCTTAAACGGAGGGATGACAGGCTACACCTTC
>.|.|13|TRBV11-3|TRBJ1-3
CASSLSQGVTIYF
TGTGCCAGCAGCTTGAGCCAGGGAGTGACCATATATTTT
>.|.|15|TRBV11-3|TRBJ2-7
CASSPQTQVIYEQYF
TGTGCCAGCAGCCCACAGACTCAAGTAATCTACGAGCAGTACTTC
>.|.|13|TRBV11-2|TRBJ2-7
CASSHGNRYEQYF
TGTGCCAGCAGCCACGGGAATCGATACGAGCAGTACTTC
>.|few|12|TRBV7-3|TRBJ2-7
CASGPNFYEQYF
TGTGCCAGCGGCCCGAACTTCTACGAGCAGTACTTC
>.|hyperexpanded|15|TRBV7-3|TRBJ2-7
CASSLGLTGVYEQYF
TGTGCCAGCAGCTTAGGCCTTACGGGGGTTTACGAGCAGTACTTC
>.|.|15|TRBV7-8|TRBJ2-2
CASSLTPGNTGELFF
TGTGCCAGCAGCTTAACGCCAGGGAACACCGGGGAGCTGTTTTTT
>.|.|12|TRBV11-3|TRBJ2-7
CASSRTGPEQYF
TGTGCCAGCAGCCGCACGGGGCCAGAGCAGTACTTC
>TRBD1|.|15|TRBV11-3|TRBJ2-3
CASSSLGQFRTTQYF
TGTGCCAGCAGCTCCCTGGGACAGTTTAGAACTACGCAGTATTTT
>TRBD2|.|15|TRBV7-3|TRBJ2-7
CASSLTSGRWHEQYF
TGTGCCAGCAGCTTGACTAGCGGGAGATGGCACGAGCAGTACTTC
>.|.|12|TRBV4-3|TRBJ2-7
CASSQDRYEQYF
TGCGCCAGCAGCCAAGATCGCTACGAGCAGTACTTC
>.|.|16|TRBV4-1|TRBJ1-2
CASSQDQGPLIYGYTF
TGCGCCAGCAGCCAAGATCAGGGGCCCTTAATCTATGGCTACACCTTC
>TRBD1|.|13|TRBV10-3|TRBJ1-2
CASRLDRDYGYTF
TGTGCCAGCAGACTGGACAGGGACTATGGCTACACCTTC
>.|few|15|TRBV7-2|TRBJ2-7
CASSLKWAGIGEQYF
TGTGCCAGCAGCTTAAAGTGGGCCGGGATTGGCGAGCAGTACTTC
>.|.|14|TRBV6-6|TRBJ1-1
CASSLNAAPTEAFF
TGTGCCAGCAGCTTAAATGCGGCCCCCACTGAAGCTTTCTTT
>.|hyperexpanded|15|TRBV7-6|TRBJ2-7
CASSPQTQVIYEQYF
TGTGCCAGCAGCCCACAGACTCAAGTAATCTACGAGCAGTACTTC
>.|.|12|TRBV5-6|TRBJ2-7
CASSLQGYEQYF
TGTGCCAGCAGCTTACAGGGTTACGAGCAGTACTTC
>.|few|20|TRBV9|TRBJ2-1
CASSVPVGSEVDKGYNEQFF
TGTGCCAGCAGCGTACCCGTAGGGTCCGAAGTGGACAAGGGATACAATGAGCAGTTCTTC
>TRBD1|few|13|TRBV4-1|TRBJ2-1
CAMSRDSHNEQFF
TGCGCGATGTCCCGGGACAGCCACAATGAGCAGTTCTTC
>.|.|14|TRBV9|TRBJ1-1
CASSLNAAPTEAFF
TGTGCCAGCAGCTTAAATGCGGCCCCCACTGAAGCTTTCTTT
>.|medium-sized|12|TRBV11-3|TRBJ1-1
CASSLGTTEAFF
TGTGCCAGCAGCTTAGGAACCACTGAAGCTTTCTTT
>.|.|15|TRBV4-2|TRBJ1-2
CASSLRGGMRYGYTF
TGTGCCAGCAGCTTAAGAGGTGGGATGCGCTATGGCTACACCTTC